This TCR beta chain emerged from a study of CD8 T cells in Susac syndrome. The wider study: At the time their blood was drawn, patients with Susac syndrome were either therapy-naive, on corticosteroids (with some of them also receiving intravenous immunoglobulin), or on intravenous immunoglobulin alone.

The CDR3 extends over 13 amino acids. V was clipped by 3 bases and J by 1 base, with 7 bases between them. Looked up from germline, CDR1 is SGHTA and CDR2 is FQGNSA. Random hexamers were used to reverse transcribe 0.5 to 1 ug of RNA. Via MiXCR, TCRdb re-called the immunoSEQ multiplex PCR reads, giving one row per CDR3 protein. The sample shows under 250,000 distinct CDR3 sequences, roughly 93% of them seen only once. The material sequenced was CD4+ T cells from PBMCs. The J gene is TRBJ2-7, the V gene TRBV7-2; maybe TRBD2 (6 bases). The clonotype comes from a human donor with Susac syndrome. CDR3 sequence (DNA): TGTGCCAGCAGCTTGGGACTTTCCTACGAGCAGTACTTC. As protein: CASSLGLSYEQYF.